A single sample gave rise to the 8 T cell receptor beta chains below, sequenced in a study of T cell responses to AZD1222 COVID-19 vaccine (dated by TCRdb to the early 2020s). According to the study, the label for this sample's time point signals: about 28 days (+/-7) after the second vaccine dose. The library was produced with the immunoSEQ multiplex PCR assay. The table was pulled from immuneACCESS by TCRdb, which kept in-frame rearrangements only. Such tables lose some clones; where checked, under half of the loss comes from unresolved V genes, and the rest has no known cause. The sample table lists around 100,000 clones, about 91% of them with a count of one. The ten largest clones add up to approximately 6.4% of the sample. The source material was peripheral blood, sampled 28 days after the second AZD1222 dose. Receptor source: an adult who received the AZD1222 COVID-19 vaccine.

V and J are TRBV5-8 and TRBJ2-2, with 10 bases aligning to TRBD1. Losses at the gene ends were 1 base for V and 6 bases for J; bases not matched to a gene: 6. The length of the CDR3 is 16 residues. Germline V gene sequence: CDR1 SGHTS, CDR2 YDEGEE. CDR3 DNA sequence: TGTGCCAGCAGCTTGTACGGGACAGGGGTTCCCGGGGAGCTGTTTTTT. Translating it yields CASSLYGTGVPGELFF.

The rearrangement links TRBV5-4 to TRBJ1-6; D is unclear. This CDR3 region has 12 residues. Trimming pared 2 bases from V and 10 bases from J, leaving 7 bases between. CDR1 is SGHNT, CDR2 YYREEE, per germline (reference sequence). CDR3 region: CASSFDASPLHF. CDR3 DNA: TGTGCCAGCAGCTTTGACGCCTCACCCCTCCACTTT. The variable domain in full, with the rest retrieved from reference TRBV5-4 and TRBJ1-6, is ETGVTQSPTHLIKTRGQQVTLRCSSQSGHNTVSWYQQALGQGPQFIFQYYREEENGRGNFPPRFSGLQFPNYSSELNVNALELDDSALYLCASSFDASPLHFGNGTRLTVT.

The V call is TRBV7-6, the J call TRBJ2-7; no definite D call. CDR1 is SGHVS, CDR2 FNYEAQ, per germline. Trimming removed 0 bases from V and 4 bases from J, with 7 bases in between. The CDR3 contains 13 residues. The CDR3 DNA sequence: TGTGCCAGCAGCTTAGCCCAAAGTTACGAGCAGTACTTC. Translating gives CASSLAQSYEQYF.

In DNA form, the CDR3 reads TGTGCCAGCAGCCATCGACAGGGTAGCACCGGGGAGCTGTTTTTT. As protein: CASSHRQGSTGELFF. The chain joins TRBV7-9 to TRBJ2-2; TRBD1 agrees at 7 bases. CDR1 and CDR2 (germline): SEHNR, FQNEAQ (reference sequence). J was trimmed by 4 bases and V by 5 bases; bases with no gene match: 7. The CDR3 extends over 15 amino acids.

The V call is TRBV12-5, the J call TRBJ2-1; 8 nucleotides agree with TRBD2. V shed 1 base, J shed 7 bases, and the junction held 15 bases outside the gene matches. Germline CDR1 and CDR2: LGHNT and FRNRAP. The CDR3 covers 18 residues. CDR3 nucleotide sequence: TGTGCTAGTGGTTTGGAACCCTCGGGGATCGGGGGGGTTAATGAGCAGTTCTTC. Translated, it gives CASGLEPSGIGGVNEQFF.

The chain uses TRBV6-5 and TRBJ2-7; D is tentatively TRBD1 or TRBD2 (5 bases each). Germline V lookup: CDR1 MNHEY, CDR2 SVGAGI. V was shortened by 2 bases and J by 3 bases, with 11 bases between the two germline ends. This CDR3 comprises 14 residues. CDR3 sequence reads: CASSYTRDGYEQYF. CDR3 coding DNA: TGTGCCAGCAGTTACACCCGGGACGGCTACGAGCAGTACTTC.

The chain uses TRBV5-5 and TRBJ2-1, with D possibly matching TRBD1 (5 bases). The CDR3 runs to 15 residues. Germline CDR1 is SGHKS and CDR2 is YYEKEE (reference sequence). Between the trimmed V and J ends, which lost 3 bases and 1 base, there was a span of 11 bases. CDR3 coding DNA: TGTGCCAGCAGCTGGCAGGGCGAATCCTACAATGAGCAGTTCTTC. It is translated as CASSWQGESYNEQFF.

The chain has TRBV7-9 and TRBJ1-4, with a possible D match to TRBD1 (5 bases). The V and J ends lost 5 bases and 0 bases respectively, with 16 bases between them. The germline V gene encodes CDR1 SEHNR and CDR2 FQNEAQ (reference sequence). This CDR3 region has 17 residues. The CDR3 nucleotides read TGTGCCAGCAGCGTAAGGACACCTTCTGCAACTAATGAAAAACTGTTTTTT. The encoded protein is CASSVRTPSATNEKLFF.